One and the same sample provided the 18 T cell receptor beta chains below, sequenced in a study of blood T cell repertoires in COVID-19. Libraries were prepared by immunoSEQ multiplex PCR; TCRdb keeps only in-frame clonotypes and omits some of them. This sample carries 130,000 to 150,000 clones, roughly 90% of them seen once, and the ten largest clones take 1.2%. The sequencing input was PBMCs or T cells enriched from blood (not recorded which). All receptors come from a woman under 40 with acute COVID-19.

The chain employs TRBV5-4 and TRBJ2-5; D possibly corresponds to TRBD2 (6 bases). This CDR3 has 13 amino acids. Trimming stripped 4 bases from V and 5 bases from J, with 12 bases between. Germline lookup yields CDR1 SGHNT and CDR2 YYREEE (reference sequence). CDR3 loop: CASSLTSSETQYF. Written as DNA, the CDR3 is TGTGCCAGCAGCCTGACTAGTAGCGAGACCCAGTACTTC.

The chain has TRBV11-1 and TRBJ2-1; D remains unclear. V was shortened by 4 bases and J by 10 bases, with 17 bases between the two germline ends. Germline V gene sequence: CDR1 SGHAT, CDR2 FQDESV (reference sequence). The CDR3 consists of 14 residues. CDR3 in DNA: TGTGCCAGCAGCTCCCGACCCCCAACAGAGGAGCAGTTCTTC. Translating gives CASSSRPPTEEQFF.

This clone was counted once. The V gene is TRBV7-2, the J gene TRBJ2-1; TRBD2 aligns across 15 bases. Germline-derived CDR1 and CDR2 are SGHTA and FQGNSA. Unmatched junction bases numbered 8, after V lost 1 base and J lost 4 bases. CDR3 length: 19 amino acids. The CDR3 region has the DNA TGTGCCAGCAGCTTAGTGGGACTAGCGGGGGGTGGGGCATACAATGAGCAGTTCTTC. As protein: CASSLVGLAGGGAYNEQFF.

The CDR3 DNA is TGTGCCAGCAGCTCGGGACTAGCGGGAGTACGGAGCTCCTACAATGAGCAGTTCTTC. It translates to CASSSGLAGVRSSYNEQFF. The chain recombines TRBV11-2 with TRBJ2-1; 14 positions agree with TRBD2. The CDR3 is 19 residues long. Germline V lookup: CDR1 SGHAT, CDR2 FQNNGV. V shed 4 bases, J shed 0 bases, and the junction held 8 bases outside the gene matches.

The chain has TRBV2 and TRBJ2-1, with D maybe TRBD2 (5 bases). The CDR3 sequence is 12 residues long. Looked up from germline, CDR1 is SNHLY and CDR2 is FYNNEI. Trimming took off 5 bases at V and 10 bases at J, with 12 bases between the two ends. The CDR3 DNA reads TGTGCCAGCAGTCAACAGCGAGGGGAGCAGTTCTTC. Amino acids: CASSQQRGEQFF. The whole variable domain, filled in from reference TRBV2 and TRBJ2-1, reads EPEVTQTPSHQVTQMGQEVILRCVPISNHLYFYWYRQILGQKVEFLVSFYNNEISEKSEIFDDQFSVERPDGSNFTLKIRSTKLEDSAMYFCASSQQRGEQFFGPGTRLTVL.

This sequence joins TRBV19 and TRBJ1-5; 7 bases agree with TRBD1. Germline trimming cut 4 bases from V and 5 bases from J; bases unmatched to any gene: 11. The CDR3 has 16 amino acids. Germline CDR1 is LNHDA and CDR2 is SQIVND (reference sequence). The CDR3 protein is CASSTTGTANYQPQHF. CDR3 sequence (DNA): TGTGCCAGTAGTACCACCGGGACAGCGAACTATCAGCCCCAGCATTTT.

The chain links TRBV7-2 to TRBJ1-2, with 9 nucleotides matching TRBD1. After removal of 1 base from V and 2 bases from J, the junction contained 5 bases not matched to a gene. The germline gives CDR1 SGHTA, CDR2 FQGNSA. There are 16 residues in the CDR3. The CDR3 DNA is TGTGCCAGCAGCTTAGGGGGGACAGGGATCAACTATGGCTACACCTTC. It translates to CASSLGGTGINYGYTF.

The V call is TRBV29-1, the J call TRBJ2-7; 8 bases agree with TRBD1. CDR3 length: 13 residues. Unmatched junction bases numbered 3, after V lost 3 bases and J lost 2 bases. Germline CDR1 reads SQVTM; CDR2 reads ANQGSEA. The CDR3: CSVEGDRTYEQYF. The DNA for the CDR3 is TGCAGCGTTGAGGGGGACAGGACCTACGAGCAGTACTTC.

J is TRBJ2-1 and V is TRBV19; D gene ambiguous. The CDR3 totals 16 residues. Germline assignment: CDR1 LNHDA and CDR2 SQIVND (reference sequence). V lost 5 bases, J lost 8 bases, and 22 bases lay in between. The DNA of the CDR3 is TGTGCCAGTAGTGTAGGGTGGTCCCCCACAATCGATGAGCAGTTCTTC. This translates into CASSVGWSPTIDEQFF.

CDR3 sequence (DNA): TGTGCCAGCAGCCTACTAGGATACGAGCAGTACTTC. Protein: CASSLLGYEQYF. The chain employs TRBV7-2 and TRBJ2-7, with D perhaps matching TRBD2 (5 bases). The CDR3 sequence is 12 residues long. Germline loops: CDR1 SGHTA, CDR2 FQGNSA. The ends were cut back, 5 bases at V and 4 bases at J, with 9 bases in the middle. Using reference TRBV7-2 and TRBJ2-7 for the parts outside the CDR3, the full variable domain is GAGVSQSPSNKVTEKGKDVELRCDPISGHTALYWYRQSLGQGLEFLIYFQGNSAPDKSGLPSDRFSAERTGGSVSTLTIQRTQQEDSAVYLCASSLLGYEQYFGPGTRLTVT.

This clone appeared once. V gene TRBV15 combines with J gene TRBJ2-1; D is undetermined. The germline V and J ends were trimmed by 0 bases and 2 bases, with 11 bases remaining between them. Germline V gene lookup returns CDR1 LNHNV and CDR2 YYDKDF (reference sequence). This CDR3 spans 16 amino acids. The CDR3 is CATSRDAVTPYNEQFF. The CDR3 region has the DNA TGTGCCACCAGCAGAGATGCGGTTACGCCCTACAATGAGCAGTTCTTC.

The chain combines TRBV2 with TRBJ1-5; maybe TRBD1 (6 bases). Trimming shortened V by 7 bases and J by 6 bases, and 16 bases separated the two germline ends. The V gene's germline CDR1 is SNHLY and CDR2 FYNNEI. CDR3 length equals 14 residues. The CDR3 DNA reads as TGTGCCAGCAACGGGCAGGGGATGGCTCAGCCCCAGCATTTT. Translated, it gives CASNGQGMAQPQHF.

The rearrangement joins TRBV5-1 to TRBJ2-2; 7 bases line up with TRBD2. CDR1 SGHRS and CDR2 YFSETQ come from the germline V gene. CDR3 length: 16 amino acids. Trimming took 1 base from V and 2 from J; bases not matched to a gene: 5. The CDR3: CASSLWGGSNTGELFF. CDR3 sequence (DNA): TGCGCCAGCAGCTTGTGGGGGGGATCTAACACCGGGGAGCTGTTTTTT.

The V gene is TRBV5-6, the J gene TRBJ2-6; TRBD1 might be the D (6 bases). CDR1 is SGHDT and CDR2 is YYEEEE in the germline V gene. Trimming took off 6 bases at V and 3 bases at J, with 10 bases between the two ends. CDR3 length: 14 amino acids. The CDR3 loop is CASTKGVGANVLTF. The CDR3 DNA reads as TGTGCCAGCACCAAGGGGGTTGGGGCCAACGTCCTGACTTTC.

The chain employs TRBV10-3 and TRBJ1-4, with D tentatively TRBD1 (6 bases). V lost 3 bases and J lost 3, with 11 bases in between. This CDR3 has 15 amino acids. Germline assignment: CDR1 ENHRY and CDR2 SYGVKD. Here the CDR3 DNA reads TGTGCCATCAGTGACGGGGGGCAACCTAATGAAAAACTGTTTTTT. It yields the protein CAISDGGQPNEKLFF.

The chain recombines TRBV19 with TRBJ1-5; 7 nucleotides line up with TRBD1. The germline V gene has CDR1 LNHDA and CDR2 SQIVND (reference sequence). The CDR3 contains 16 residues. V shed 4 bases, J shed 0 bases, and the junction held 6 bases outside the gene matches. The CDR3 DNA is TGTGCCAGTAGTACCTCGACAGGGCCTAGCAATCAGCCCCAGCATTTT. It codes for CASSTSTGPSNQPQHF.

J is TRBJ1-4 and V is TRBV5-1; a weak D match, TRBD1 (6 bases). The germline V gene encodes CDR1 SGHRS and CDR2 YFSETQ. V lost 7 bases, J lost 3 bases, and 13 bases lay in between. The CDR3 covers 14 residues. The CDR3 reads CASGDGGPNEKLFF. The CDR3 region has the DNA TGCGCCAGCGGGGACGGGGGGCCTAATGAAAAACTGTTTTTT.

The chain is built from TRBV28 and TRBJ2-3, with TRBD1 matching 8 bases. The CDR3 extends over 16 amino acids. Germline V gene data show CDR1 as MDHEN and CDR2 as SYDVKM. The junction had 8 bases not matched to a gene; V was cut back by 4 bases and J by 2 bases. CDR3 bases: TGTGCCAGCAGTTCCGTGACAGGGGCTCTCACAGATACGCAGTATTTT. It yields the protein CASSSVTGALTDTQYF.